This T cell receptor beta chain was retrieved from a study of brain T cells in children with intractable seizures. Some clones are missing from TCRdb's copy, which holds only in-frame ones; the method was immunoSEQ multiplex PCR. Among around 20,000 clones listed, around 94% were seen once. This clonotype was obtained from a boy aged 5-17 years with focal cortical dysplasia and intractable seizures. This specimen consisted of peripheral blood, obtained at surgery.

The CDR3 protein is CASSLGGKAYEQYV. The CDR3 DNA sequence: TGTGCCAGCAGCTTGGGTGGCAAAGCCTACGAGCAGTACGTC. The chain is built from TRBV5-4 and TRBJ2-7; D is uncertain. V was cut by 0 bases and J by 2 bases, with 9 bases left in between. The CDR3 is made up of 14 amino acids. Per the germline V gene, CDR1 is SGHNT and CDR2 is YYREEE (reference sequence).